Each of the 24 T cell receptor beta chains below was sequenced from the same sample in a study of radiation and T cells in renal cell carcinoma (dated by TCRdb to the early 2020s). Explained via the paper, the time point label denotes: blood 4 weeks post-SBRT, at nephrectomy. The sample's treatment or condition label is to be understood as: 15 Gy SBRT to primary tumor, nephrectomy 4 weeks later. Libraries were made using the immunoSEQ multiplex PCR assay. As stored in TCRdb, this immuneACCESS dataset retains in-frame rearrangements with V and J assigned. A fraction of the clones does not appear; measured against another copy, unresolved V genes explain less than half of the discrepancy, and the remainder lacks a known reason. For this sample there are roughly 170,000 clones; about 85% appear just once. Roughly 12% of the sample lies in the top ten. Source: blood, taken from a patient whose treatment included radiotherapy and nephrectomy. Source of these receptors: a woman between 50 and 59 years old with renal cell carcinoma.

At least ten counts were recorded for this clone. The CDR3 loop reads CASRAPYRATEAFF. CDR3 DNA sequence: TGTGCCAGTAGGGCGCCCTACAGGGCCACTGAAGCTTTCTTT. This sequence joins TRBV19 and TRBJ1-1; the D gene is possibly TRBD1 (6 bases). Germline CDR1 LNHDA, CDR2 SQIVND (reference sequence). Trimming cost V 6 bases and J 4 bases, with 15 bases left between them. The CDR3 is made up of 14 amino acids.

A single count supports this clone. The J gene is TRBJ2-2, the V gene TRBV5-8; TRBD1 is a possible D gene (6 bases). V lost 0 bases and J lost 1, with 16 bases in between. CDR1 is SGHTS, CDR2 YDEGEE, per germline. This CDR3 spans 18 amino acids. CDR3 DNA sequence: TGTGCCAGCAGCTTGGCCTTAACAGGGATAATGAACACCGGGGAGCTGTTTTTT. This gives the protein CASSLALTGIMNTGELFF.

The table lists this clone with a few counts. Other DNA sequences within the sample encode an identical CDR3. The CDR3 region has the DNA TGTGCCAGCAGCCCTAGGACAGGGAACACTGAAGCTTTCTTT. Protein sequence: CASSPRTGNTEAFF. J is TRBJ1-1 and V is TRBV7-9; 7 nucleotides line up with TRBD1. The CDR3 sequence is 14 residues long. Germline V CDR1 and CDR2: SEHNR, FQNEAQ (reference sequence). Trimming cost V 5 bases and J 1 base; bases outside gene matches: 4.

The CDR3, as DNA: TGTGCCAGCAGTCAAGCCGGAGGGGGCGCGAACACTGAAGCTTTCTTT. Residues: CASSQAGGGANTEAFF. This chain connects TRBV7-3 to TRBJ1-1; TRBD1 matches 7 bases. Germline trimming cut 6 bases from V and 1 base from J; bases unmatched to any gene: 11. CDR3 length: 16 residues. From germline, CDR1 is SGHTA and CDR2 FQGTGA. The full variable domain, rest sourced from reference TRBV7-3 and TRBJ1-1, is GAGVSQTPSNKVTEKGKYVELRCDPISGHTALYWYRQSLGQGPEFLIYFQGTGAADDSGLPNDRFFAVRPEGSVSTLKIQRTERGDSAVYLCASSQAGGGANTEAFFGQGTRLTVV.

The CDR3 sequence: CASSFGTGAEKLFF. For the CDR3, the DNA is TGCGCCAGCAGCTTCGGGACAGGGGCTGAAAAACTGTTTTTT. The V gene is TRBV5-1, the J gene TRBJ1-4; 10 nucleotides line up with TRBD1. This CDR3 contains 14 residues. Per the germline V gene, CDR1 is SGHRS and CDR2 is YFSETQ. The trim removed 2 bases at V and 7 bases at J, leaving 2 bases unmatched.

The V call is TRBV7-2, the J call TRBJ2-1; tentatively, D is TRBD1 or TRBD2 (5 bases each). Trimming took off 5 bases at V and 7 bases at J, with 18 bases between the two ends. Germline V CDR1 and CDR2: SGHTA, FQGNSA. The CDR3 covers 15 residues. CDR3 in amino acids: CASSPGLGWENEQFF. Written as DNA, the CDR3 is TGTGCCAGCAGCCCAGGGCTTGGTTGGGAGAATGAGCAGTTCTTC.

The V gene is TRBV7-2, the J gene TRBJ1-1; D unresolved. The CDR3 covers 15 residues. Germline V gene lookup returns CDR1 SGHTA and CDR2 FQGNSA. Between the trimmed V and J ends, which lost 1 base and 4 bases, there was a span of 13 bases. CDR3 DNA sequence: TGTGCCAGCAGCTTAGACTGGGGAACAATCACTGAAGCTTTCTTT. Translating it yields CASSLDWGTITEAFF.

This clone was seen just once. The rearrangement joins TRBV11-3 to TRBJ1-5; the D is unclear. CDR1 is SGHNT and CDR2 is YENEEA in the germline V gene. CDR3 length equals 13 residues. V was trimmed by 5 bases and J by 3 bases, leaving 8 bases between them. The CDR3 region has the DNA TGTGCCAGCAGCGAGGGAACCAATCAGCCCCAGCATTTT. As protein: CASSEGTNQPQHF.

The rearrangement joins TRBV5-1 to TRBJ1-1; D might be TRBD1 (6 bases). Germline-derived CDR1 and CDR2 are SGHRS and YFSETQ. The CDR3 contains 15 residues. Trimming took off 0 bases at V and 7 bases at J, with 16 bases between the two ends. The CDR3, as DNA: TGCGCCAGCAGCTTGGTTAGGTATACAGGGAATGAAGCTTTCTTT. The encoded protein is CASSLVRYTGNEAFF.

This chain connects TRBV9 to TRBJ2-1; tentatively, D is TRBD1 or TRBD2 (6 bases each). The CDR3 has 16 amino acids. Germline assignment: CDR1 SGDLS and CDR2 YYNGEE. Trimming pared 0 bases from V and 7 bases from J, leaving 17 bases between. The CDR3 DNA sequence: TGTGCCAGCAGCGTAGTAGGAGGGGGTACCCGGAATGAGCAGTTCTTC. Its protein product is CASSVVGGGTRNEQFF.

This sequence joins TRBV18 and TRBJ2-5; D uncertain. The CDR3 totals 13 residues. Germline CDR1 reads KGHSH; CDR2 reads LQKENI. V was pared by 5 bases and J by 4 bases, with 11 bases between. In nucleotides, the CDR3 is TGTGCCAGCTCAGGCCCCAAACCAGAGACCCAGTACTTC. Amino acid sequence: CASSGPKPETQYF.

This chain connects TRBV15 to TRBJ1-4, with D maybe TRBD1 (5 bases). This CDR3 comprises 16 residues. Trimming took off 3 bases at V and 0 bases at J, with 11 bases between the two ends. The V gene's germline CDR1 is LNHNV and CDR2 YYDKDF (reference sequence). CDR3 bases: TGTGCCACCAGCAGCCGGCGGGGGGCAACTAATGAAAAACTGTTTTTT. This sequence encodes CATSSRRGATNEKLFF.

The chain combines TRBV5-1 with TRBJ1-6, with D maybe TRBD1 (5 bases). CDR3 length: 17 amino acids. Germline assignment: CDR1 SGHRS and CDR2 YFSETQ. V lost 4 bases to trimming and J lost 0 bases, with 14 bases between them. CDR3 sequence: CASSPGTGSSYNSPLHF. In DNA form, the CDR3 reads TGCGCCAGCAGCCCCGGGACGGGGAGCTCCTATAATTCACCCCTCCACTTT.

The chain employs TRBV9 and TRBJ2-3, with 8 bases matching TRBD1. The CDR3 runs to 15 residues. The V gene's germline CDR1 is SGDLS and CDR2 YYNGEE. Losses at the gene ends were 0 bases for V and 3 bases for J; bases not matched to a gene: 3. CDR3 loop: CASSVGWTGTDTQYF. For the CDR3, the DNA is TGTGCCAGCAGCGTAGGCTGGACAGGGACAGATACGCAGTATTTT.

The chain joins TRBV7-2 to TRBJ2-7; 12 bases agree with TRBD2. J lost 3 bases, V lost 5 bases, and 5 bases had no gene match. The germline V gene has CDR1 SGHTA and CDR2 FQGNSA. The CDR3 has 15 residues. The CDR3 coding sequence is TGTGCCAGCAGCATAAGGACTAGCGGGATCTACGAGCAGTACTTC. As protein: CASSIRTSGIYEQYF.

The chain employs TRBV29-1 and TRBJ2-5; 7 positions agree with TRBD1. The ends lost 7 bases at V and 5 bases at J; junction bases unmatched: 7. Looked up from germline, CDR1 is SQVTM and CDR2 is ANQGSEA. This CDR3 is 12 amino acids long. This CDR3 is CSGGQSDETQYF. The CDR3 nucleotides are TGCAGCGGGGGACAGTCAGATGAGACCCAGTACTTC. The entire variable domain, with the rest obtained from reference TRBV29-1 and TRBJ2-5, is as follows: SAVISQKPSRDICQRGTSLTIQCQVDSQVTMMFWYRQQPGQSLTLIATANQGSEATYESGFVIDKFPISRPNLTFSTLTVSNMSPEDSSIYLCSGGQSDETQYFGPGTRLLVL.

With regard to this clone: The junction departs from germline at one end; a sequencing error may be responsible. This chain connects TRBV15 to TRBJ2-2, with 10 bases fitting TRBD2. The V gene's germline CDR1 is LNHNV and CDR2 YYDKDF (reference sequence). The length of the CDR3 is 16 residues. The CDR3 loop reads CATSRSSGGHTGELFF. In nucleotides, the CDR3 is TGTGCCACCAGCAGAAGTAGCGGGGGGCACACCGGAGAGCTGTTTTTT.

The chain employs TRBV27 and TRBJ2-7; 8 positions agree with TRBD1. The CDR3 loop spans 15 amino acids. The ends lost 3 bases at V and 3 bases at J; junction bases unmatched: 7. The germline gives CDR1 MNHEY, CDR2 SMNVEV (reference sequence). CDR3 DNA sequence: TGTGCCAGCAGTTTGTGGCAGGGGGCGGTCTACGAGCAGTACTTC. Its translation is CASSLWQGAVYEQYF.

The chain couples TRBV6-1 to TRBJ2-7; 10 positions match TRBD1. Germline V CDR1 and CDR2: MNHNS, SASEGT. The CDR3 length is 17 residues. V trimming: 1 base; J trimming: 3 bases; junction bases outside the gene matches: 9. The CDR3 DNA reads as TGTGCCAGCAGTGAAGTGGGTGGGACAGGGGAATACTACGAGCAGTACTTC. This sequence encodes CASSEVGGTGEYYEQYF.

The V gene is TRBV2, the J gene TRBJ2-1; TRBD1 is a possible D gene (5 bases). Germline assignment: CDR1 SNHLY and CDR2 FYNNEI. Trimming shortened V by 6 bases and J by 2 bases, and 11 bases separated the two germline ends. This CDR3 spans 14 amino acids. Here the CDR3 reads CASRGPETYNEQFF. The CDR3 nucleotides read TGTGCCAGCAGGGGGCCAGAAACCTACAATGAGCAGTTCTTC.

The chain employs TRBV5-6 and TRBJ1-2; unclear D gene. This CDR3 has 12 amino acids. Germline-derived CDR1 and CDR2 are SGHDT and YYEEEE. V shed 4 bases and J shed 2 bases, with 6 bases lying between them. CDR3: CASSVDNYGYTF. The CDR3 DNA is TGTGCCAGCAGCGTGGACAACTATGGCTACACCTTC.

This chain connects TRBV5-5 to TRBJ1-3; D is unclear. CDR1 and CDR2 from the germline V gene are SGHKS and YYEKEE (reference sequence). Trimming took 0 bases from V and 0 from J, leaving 7 bases between them. The CDR3 runs 15 residues. For the CDR3, the DNA is TGTGCCAGCAGCTTGGACCTAGCCTCTGGAAACACCATATATTTT. It specifies CASSLDLASGNTIYF.

The V gene is TRBV9, the J gene TRBJ2-5, with no clear D. Trimming shortened V by 6 bases and J by 1 base, and 10 bases separated the two germline ends. This CDR3 has 13 amino acids. Germline V gives CDR1 SGDLS, CDR2 YYNGEE. CDR3 DNA sequence: TGTGCCAGCAACCGAGGACCCCAAGAGACCCAGTACTTC. Protein product: CASNRGPQETQYF.

The rearrangement joins TRBV7-3 to TRBJ2-1; the D gene is possibly TRBD1 (5 bases). The germline V and J ends were trimmed by 5 bases and 6 bases, with 11 bases remaining between them. In germline, CDR1 is SGHTA, CDR2 FQGTGA. The CDR3 runs 13 residues. The chain's CDR3 is CASSRPQGNEQFF. The DNA for the CDR3 is TGTGCCAGCAGCAGACCTCAGGGCAATGAGCAGTTCTTC. Based on the CDR3 plus reference TRBV7-3 and TRBJ2-1, the full variable domain is GAGVSQTPSNKVTEKGKYVELRCDPISGHTALYWYRQSLGQGPEFLIYFQGTGAADDSGLPNDRFFAVRPEGSVSTLKIQRTERGDSAVYLCASSRPQGNEQFFGPGTRLTVL.